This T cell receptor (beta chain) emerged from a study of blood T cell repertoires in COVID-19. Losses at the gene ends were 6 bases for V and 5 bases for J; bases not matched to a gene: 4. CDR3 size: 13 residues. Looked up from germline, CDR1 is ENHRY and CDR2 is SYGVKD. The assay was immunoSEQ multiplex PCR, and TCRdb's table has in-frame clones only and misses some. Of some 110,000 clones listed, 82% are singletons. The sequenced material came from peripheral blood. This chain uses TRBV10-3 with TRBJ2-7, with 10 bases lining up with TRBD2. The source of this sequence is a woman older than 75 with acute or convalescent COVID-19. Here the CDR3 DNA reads TGTGCCATCAGGCCTAGCGGGAGTGACGAGCAGTACTTC. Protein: CAIRPSGSDEQYF.